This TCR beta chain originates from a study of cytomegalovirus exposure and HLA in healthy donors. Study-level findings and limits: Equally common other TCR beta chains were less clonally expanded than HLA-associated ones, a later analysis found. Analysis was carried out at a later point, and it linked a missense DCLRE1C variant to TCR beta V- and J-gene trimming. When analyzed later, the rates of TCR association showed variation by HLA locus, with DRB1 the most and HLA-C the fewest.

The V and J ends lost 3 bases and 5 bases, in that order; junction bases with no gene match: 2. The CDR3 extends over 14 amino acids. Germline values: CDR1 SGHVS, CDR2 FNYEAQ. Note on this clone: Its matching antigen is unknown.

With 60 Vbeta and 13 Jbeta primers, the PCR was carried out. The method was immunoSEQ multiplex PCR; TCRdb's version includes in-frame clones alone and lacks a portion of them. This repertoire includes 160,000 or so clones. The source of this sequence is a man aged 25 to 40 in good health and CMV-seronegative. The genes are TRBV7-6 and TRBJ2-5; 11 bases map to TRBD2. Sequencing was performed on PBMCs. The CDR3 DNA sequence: TGTGCCAGCAGCTTCAGGACTAGCGGGGAGACCCAGTACTTC. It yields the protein CASSFRTSGETQYF.